Presented here are 30 T cell receptor beta chains from one specimen sequenced in a study of T cell responses to AZD1222 COVID-19 vaccine. The table came from immunoSEQ multiplex PCR; TCRdb's copy has only in-frame clones and leaves some out. The sample has fewer than 200,000 clones; 85% to 95% are singletons. The material was peripheral blood, obtained on day 0 of AZD1222 vaccination. These receptors were taken from an adult in good health.

The chain recombines TRBV2 with TRBJ2-7; D gene ambiguous. From germline, CDR1 is SNHLY and CDR2 FYNNEI. The CDR3 has 15 residues. V lost 0 bases and J lost 2, with 11 bases in between. The DNA of the CDR3 is TGTGCCAGCAGTGAAGCGGCAGTAACGACCTACGAGCAGTACTTC. This encodes CASSEAAVTTYEQYF.

The gene calls are TRBV5-1 and TRBJ2-7; 9 bases are shared with TRBD1. CDR3 length: 15 amino acids. The V and J ends lost 4 bases and 5 bases, in that order; junction bases with no gene match: 10. From germline, CDR1 is SGHRS and CDR2 YFSETQ. The CDR3 sequence is CASSPTGDRVHEQYF. The CDR3, as DNA: TGCGCCAGCAGCCCGACCGGGGACAGGGTCCACGAGCAGTACTTC.

The J gene is TRBJ2-7, the V gene TRBV6-1; 9 bases line up with TRBD2. V shed 0 bases, J shed 0 bases, and the junction held 0 bases outside the gene matches. CDR1 MNHNS and CDR2 SASEGT come from the germline V gene. The length of the CDR3 is 15 residues. The CDR3 here is CASSEASGSSYEQYF. DNA of the CDR3: TGTGCCAGCAGTGAAGCTAGCGGGAGCTCCTACGAGCAGTACTTC.

About this clone itself: Other nucleotide sequences in the sample specify the same CDR3. The J gene is TRBJ1-4, the V gene TRBV4-3; D gene unclear. The CDR3 consists of 13 residues. The germline CDR1 and CDR2 sequences are LGHNA and YSLEER. With 0 bases removed from V and 8 bases from J, the gap between germline ends came to 7 bases. Written as DNA, the CDR3 is TGCGCCAGCAGCCAAGATCGGAGGGAAAAACTGTTTTTT. It encodes CASSQDRREKLFF.

The chain has TRBV19 and TRBJ2-5; D gene uncertain. This CDR3 has 15 residues. Trimming removed 5 bases at V and 1 base at J, with 14 bases between. Germline V gene sequence: CDR1 LNHDA, CDR2 SQIVND (reference sequence). CDR3: CASSLTYRSQETQYF. CDR3 coding DNA: TGTGCCAGTAGTCTCACTTATCGGTCCCAAGAGACCCAGTACTTC. Complete variable domain (other parts from reference TRBV19 and TRBJ2-5): DGGITQSPKYLFRKEGQNVTLSCEQNLNHDAMYWYRQDPGQGLRLIYYSQIVNDFQKGDIAEGYSVSREKKESFPLTVTSAQKNPTAFYLCASSLTYRSQETQYFGPGTRLLVL.

The V gene is TRBV19, the J gene TRBJ1-2; 12 positions match TRBD1. The germline CDR1 and CDR2 sequences are LNHDA and SQIVND (reference sequence). J was trimmed by 4 bases and V by 6 bases; bases with no gene match: 3. The CDR3 is 14 amino acids. The CDR3 DNA reads as TGTGCCAGTAGCGGGACAGGGGGCGTCTATGGCTACACCTTC. It translates to CASSGTGGVYGYTF.

The CDR3 DNA is TGCGCCAGCAGCTTGGGTCCTGGTGAGACCCAGTACTTC. Translating gives CASSLGPGETQYF. The chain combines TRBV5-1 with TRBJ2-5; no clear D. Germline values: CDR1 SGHRS, CDR2 YFSETQ. V lost 0 bases and J lost 5, with 8 bases in between. The CDR3 has 13 amino acids.

The chain combines TRBV12-3 or TRBV12-4 with TRBJ1-1; no reliable D call. The CDR3 loop spans 13 amino acids. The V and J ends lost 1 base and 6 bases respectively, with 9 bases between them. The CDR3 nucleotides read TGTGCCAGCAGTTTAGTAGGGATCCCTGAAGCTTTCTTT. It codes for CASSLVGIPEAFF.

The V call is TRBV7-6, the J call TRBJ1-1, with 8 bases that match TRBD1. Looked up from germline, CDR1 is SGHVS and CDR2 is FNYEAQ. The CDR3 totals 15 residues. With V trimmed by 5 bases and J by 4 bases, 9 bases remained unmatched. CDR3 protein: CASSGSGGGGTEAFF. The CDR3 bases are TGTGCCAGCAGCGGGTCAGGGGGCGGTGGCACTGAAGCTTTCTTT.

V gene TRBV28 combines with J gene TRBJ1-6; no reliable D call. CDR1 MDHEN and CDR2 SYDVKM come from the germline V gene. The germline V and J ends were trimmed by 6 bases and 7 bases, with 19 bases remaining between them. The CDR3 is 16 residues long. This CDR3 reads CASRLGYGPSNSPLHF. CDR3 nucleotides: TGTGCCAGCAGGTTGGGGTACGGGCCCTCGAATTCACCCCTCCACTTT.

The V and J genes are TRBV5-1 and TRBJ1-1; D is unclear. Germline values: CDR1 SGHRS, CDR2 YFSETQ. Between the trimmed V and J ends, which lost 0 bases and 0 bases, there was a span of 12 bases. The CDR3 covers 16 residues. The CDR3 DNA follows: TGCGCCAGCAGCTTGGCTCAGTCGCGCCTGAACACTGAAGCTTTCTTT. Its protein product is CASSLAQSRLNTEAFF.

The genes are TRBV4-3 and TRBJ2-3; 7 bases are shared with TRBD2. This CDR3 has 17 amino acids. V lost 1 base to trimming and J lost 3 bases; unmatched junction nucleotides: 10. From germline, CDR1 is LGHNA and CDR2 YSLEER. The CDR3 here is CASSQGGSGSPTDTQYF. The CDR3 coding sequence is TGCGCCAGCAGCCAAGGTGGTAGCGGGTCCCCTACAGATACGCAGTATTTT.

V usage is TRBV19 and J usage is TRBJ1-2; 10 bases fit TRBD1. The CDR3 runs 17 residues. CDR1 is LNHDA, CDR2 SQIVND, per germline (reference sequence). The V gene end was trimmed by 5 bases and the J gene end by 5 bases; junction bases not matched to a gene: 14. CDR3 region: CASSPNSGTGASYGYTF. The CDR3 DNA is TGTGCCAGTAGTCCAAATAGCGGGACAGGGGCCTCATATGGCTACACCTTC.

The rearrangement links TRBV2 to TRBJ1-5; D might be TRBD1 (6 bases). Trimming pared 6 bases from V and 8 bases from J, leaving 17 bases between. The CDR3 extends over 14 amino acids. Germline loops: CDR1 SNHLY, CDR2 FYNNEI. For the CDR3, the DNA is TGTGCCAGCAGGGCAACCGGAGGGGGGGAGCCCCAGCATTTT. As protein: CASRATGGGEPQHF.

The chain links TRBV3-1 (or the pseudogene TRBV3-2) to TRBJ1-3; D gene unclear. This CDR3 spans 13 amino acids. V lost 3 bases, J lost 5 bases, and 8 bases lay in between. The germline gives CDR1 LGHDT, CDR2 YNNKEL (reference sequence). The CDR3 here is CASSQGPRNTIYF. CDR3 sequence (DNA): TGTGCCAGCAGCCAGGGTCCTAGAAACACCATATATTTT.

This chain connects TRBV6-5 to TRBJ2-2; 11 bases line up with TRBD2. CDR3 length: 16 residues. Trimming removed 4 bases from V and 1 base from J; junction bases left unmatched: 2. Germline V gene data show CDR1 as MNHEY and CDR2 as SVGAGI. The DNA of the CDR3 is TGTGCCAGCAGTTTAGGGACTAGCGGGAACACCGGGGAGCTGTTTTTT. Protein: CASSLGTSGNTGELFF.

The chain uses TRBV19 and TRBJ2-7, with TRBD1 matching 7 bases. CDR3 length: 14 residues. Trimming took 4 bases from V and 0 from J; bases not matched to a gene: 3. Germline lookup yields CDR1 LNHDA and CDR2 SQIVND (reference sequence). The CDR3 region is CASSTGTASYEQYF. The CDR3, as DNA: TGTGCCAGTAGTACTGGGACAGCCTCCTACGAGCAGTACTTC.

The CDR3 reads CASSVGDSSTDTQYF. CDR3 sequence (DNA): TGTGCCAGCAGCGTAGGGGATTCTAGCACAGATACGCAGTATTTT. The genes are TRBV2 and TRBJ2-3, with D possibly TRBD1 on 5 matching bases. Germline V gives CDR1 SNHLY, CDR2 FYNNEI. This CDR3 region has 15 residues. V gave up 6 bases and J gave up 0 bases, with 13 bases separating them.

The chain couples TRBV3-1 (or the pseudogene TRBV3-2) to TRBJ1-1; D call uncertain. Germline V CDR1 and CDR2: LGHDT, YNNKEL (reference sequence). V lost 3 bases and J 4 bases, leaving 9 bases between the germline ends. CDR3 length equals 13 residues. As DNA, the CDR3 is TGTGCCAGCAGCCATGGTGGGATCACTGAAGCTTTCTTT. This codes for CASSHGGITEAFF.

This clone was counted between two and nine times. The genes are TRBV7-9 and TRBJ2-2; D unclear. This CDR3 spans 12 amino acids. V was pared by 5 bases and J by 4 bases, with 5 bases between. The germline gives CDR1 SEHNR, CDR2 FQNEAQ (reference sequence). The CDR3 spells CASSQSTGELFF. The CDR3 region has the DNA TGTGCCAGCAGCCAATCCACCGGGGAGCTGTTTTTT.

Here the CDR3 DNA reads TGTGCCAGCAGTGAAGTAGGGTCTGGGGCCAACGTCCTGACTTTC. This sequence encodes CASSEVGSGANVLTF. The rearrangement joins TRBV6-1 to TRBJ2-6; unclear D gene. Between the trimmed V and J ends, which lost 1 base and 1 base, there was a span of 5 bases. The germline CDR1 and CDR2 sequences are MNHNS and SASEGT. This CDR3 has 15 amino acids.

This chain links TRBV3-1 (or the pseudogene TRBV3-2) with TRBJ1-5, with unresolved D. Germline CDR1 is LGHDT and CDR2 is YNNKEL (reference sequence). Trimming removed 4 bases at V and 4 bases at J, with 8 bases between. CDR3 length: 13 residues. In DNA form, the CDR3 reads TGTGCCAGCAGCCCCCGGGAGAATCAGCCCCAGCATTTT. Protein product: CASSPRENQPQHF.

The chain links TRBV19 to TRBJ1-2; TRBD1 might be the D (6 bases). This CDR3 has 14 residues. CDR1 is LNHDA, CDR2 SQIVND, per germline (reference sequence). The V end was cut by 5 bases, the J end by 3 bases, with 13 bases between. CDR3 sequence reads: CASSPGAVDYGYTF. The CDR3 nucleotides read TGTGCCAGTAGTCCAGGGGCGGTGGACTATGGCTACACCTTC.

The chain has TRBV7-9 and TRBJ2-1; D is unresolved. V dropped 6 bases and J dropped 7 bases, with 10 bases sitting between them. The CDR3 has 12 amino acids. Germline CDR1 SEHNR, CDR2 FQNEAQ (reference sequence). CDR3 coding DNA: TGTGCCAGCAGACCCCGAGCGAATGAGCAGTTCTTC. It is translated as CASRPRANEQFF.

The chain uses TRBV6-2 or TRBV6-3 and TRBJ2-1; D unresolved. With 5 bases removed from V and 7 bases from J, the gap between germline ends came to 6 bases. Germline V gene sequence: CDR1 MNHEY, CDR2 SVGEGT. The CDR3 has 11 residues. The CDR3 nucleotides read TGTGCCAGCAGTCAGATAAATGAGCAGTTCTTC. It specifies CASSQINEQFF.

This clone appeared a single time. The V and J genes are TRBV24-1 and TRBJ2-3, with a tentative D call TRBD2 (5 bases). The V gene's germline CDR1 is KGHDR and CDR2 SFDVKD. V was shortened by 4 bases and J by 3 bases, with 13 bases between the two germline ends. This CDR3 spans 15 amino acids. CDR3 residues: CATSDPGYLTDTQYF. For the CDR3, the DNA is TGTGCCACCAGTGACCCGGGATACCTTACAGATACGCAGTATTTT.

This clone has a handful of counts. The chain employs TRBV7-9 and TRBJ1-4; 7 nucleotides match TRBD1. In germline, CDR1 is SEHNR, CDR2 FQNEAQ (reference sequence). After removal of 3 bases from V and 8 bases from J, the junction contained 15 bases not matched to a gene. This CDR3 comprises 17 residues. Written as DNA, the CDR3 is TGTGCCAGCAGCTTTTCCGGAGACAGGGACAAGGCGGAAAAACTGTTTTTT. Translated, it gives CASSFSGDRDKAEKLFF.

The V call is TRBV11-1, the J call TRBJ2-5; perhaps TRBD2 as D (6 bases). The CDR3 runs 14 residues. The V gene lost 2 bases and the J gene lost 5 bases, with 12 bases spanning the gap. CDR1 is SGHAT and CDR2 is FQDESV in the germline V gene (reference sequence). The CDR3 DNA reads as TGTGCCAGCAGCTTATTACTAGCTCGGGAGACCCAGTACTTC. Protein sequence: CASSLLLARETQYF.

J is TRBJ1-6 and V is TRBV11-2; D may be TRBD1 (5 bases). V gave up 4 bases and J gave up 16 bases, with 14 bases separating them. Germline CDR1 and CDR2: SGHAT and FQNNGV. This CDR3 contains 12 residues. The CDR3 nucleotides are TGTGCCAGCAGCTCCCCCCAGGGACGACTCCACTTT. As protein: CASSSPQGRLHF.

This clone came up once. V and J are TRBV19 and TRBJ2-7; the D gene is possibly TRBD1 (6 bases). Germline lookup yields CDR1 LNHDA and CDR2 SQIVND (reference sequence). The CDR3 totals 16 residues. The V and J ends lost 6 bases and 0 bases respectively, with 18 bases between them. The CDR3 protein is CASSLHPGQSSYEQYF. DNA of the CDR3: TGTGCCAGTAGCCTCCACCCGGGACAAAGCTCCTACGAGCAGTACTTC.